A selection of T cell receptor beta chains follows, all from one sample in a study of response to subunit inactivated influenza vaccine. MiXCR, run by TCRdb on the RT-PCR reads, gives a single entry per CDR3 protein. Of 500,000 to 650,000 distinct CDR3 sequences in the sample, less than 8% are singletons; the top ten hold over 10%. The sample here was PBMCs from blood, taken 23 months after vaccination. These receptors were taken from a man aged 50 to 69 who received an inactivated influenza vaccine. The CDR3 runs from the conserved cysteine through the conserved F or W. D genes are given only for firm matches. Expanded clones get a size class; other rows say once, few or many, or leave the size out.

j_call	clone_size	d_call	v_call	cdr3_aa	cdr3_nt
TRBJ2-7	.	.	TRBV5-1	CASSLDSGYYEQYF	TGCGCCAGCAGCTTGGACTCGGGGTACTACGAGCAGTACTTC
TRBJ1-2	few	.	TRBV28	CASSLLPGSGYTF	TGTGCCAGCAGTTTATTACCGGGGTCCGGCTACACCTTC
TRBJ1-6	few	.	TRBV7-2	CASSFGRLIPNSPLHF	TGTGCCAGCAGCTTTGGTAGACTTATACCCAATTCACCCCTCCACTTT
TRBJ2-5	.	TRBD2	TRBV5-1	CASSIGLAGVQETQYF	TGCGCCAGCAGCATAGGACTAGCGGGAGTCCAAGAGACCCAGTACTTC
TRBJ2-5	.	.	TRBV3-1	CASSQDLGLKTQYF	TGTGCCAGCAGCCAAGATTTAGGGTTAAAGACCCAGTACTTC
TRBJ2-3	.	.	TRBV7-9	CASSPAGPTDTQYF	TGTGCCAGCAGCCCCGCGGGACCCACAGATACGCAGTATTTT
TRBJ2-1	few	.	TRBV7-9	CASSLALKHTNEQFF	TGTGCCAGCAGCTTAGCTCTCAAGCACACGAATGAGCAGTTCTTC
TRBJ1-4	many	.	TRBV4-3	CASSQDAQGRKLFF	TGCGCCAGCAGCCAAGATGCGCAAGGGAGAAAACTGTTTTTT
TRBJ2-4	few	.	TRBV24-1	CATSDVGGNIQYF	TGTGCCACCAGTGATGTTGGGGGAAACATTCAGTACTTC
TRBJ1-2	.	.	TRBV7-2	CASSLDRRNYGYTF	TGTGCCAGCAGCTTAGACAGGCGGAACTATGGCTACACCTTC
TRBJ2-1	many	TRBD2	TRBV4-2	CASSQDLAGDNEQFF	TGTGCCAGCAGCCAAGATTTGGCGGGAGACAATGAGCAGTTCTTC
TRBJ1-1	many	.	TRBV4-1	CASSQERGTEAFF	TGCGCCAGCAGCCAAGAGAGAGGCACTGAAGCTTTCTTT
TRBJ2-1	.	TRBD1	TRBV7-2	CASSSSGTDNEQFF	TGTGCCAGCAGCTCATCCGGGACAGACAATGAGCAGTTCTTC
TRBJ1-1	.	.	TRBV12-3/TRBV12-4	CASSLKGSNTEAFF	TGTGCCAGCAGTTTAAAAGGGAGTAACACTGAAGCTTTCTTT
TRBJ2-7	few	.	TRBV2	CASSGIGYEQYF	TGTGCCAGCAGTGGCATCGGCTACGAGCAGTACTTC
TRBJ1-2	few	.	TRBV29-1	CSVVAWTYGYGYTF	TGCAGCGTTGTGGCCTGGACGTACGGCTATGGCTACACCTTC
TRBJ2-1	few	TRBD2	TRBV3-1	CASSQGLAGAHYNEQFF	TGTGCCAGCAGCCAAGGTCTAGCGGGAGCCCACTACAATGAGCAGTTCTTC
TRBJ1-1	few	.	TRBV3-1	CASSLSPTEAFF	TGTGCCAGCAGCCTTTCCCCCACTGAAGCTTTCTTT
TRBJ2-3	few	TRBD2	TRBV5-1	CASSGMIKRGPSPDTQYF	TGCGCCAGCAGCGGAATGATAAAGCGGGGGCCTTCCCCAGATACGCAGTATTTT
TRBJ2-7	.	.	TRBV29-1	CSVTAGTLLDEQYF	TGCAGCGTTACAGCCGGGACCCTTCTCGACGAGCAGTACTTC
TRBJ1-1	few	.	TRBV20-1	CSARGDKATYEAFF	TGCAGTGCTAGGGGTGATAAGGCGACCTATGAAGCTTTCTTT
TRBJ2-1	.	.	TRBV7-2	CASSWMGSRTYNEQFF	TGTGCCAGCAGCTGGATGGGGTCCCGGACCTACAATGAGCAGTTCTTC
TRBJ2-1	.	.	TRBV10-3	CAISALGQMNNEQFF	TGTGCCATCAGTGCACTTGGACAGATGAACAATGAGCAGTTCTTC
TRBJ1-2	few	.	TRBV12-3/TRBV12-4	CASSLFSGGDGYTF	TGTGCCAGCAGTTTATTTTCGGGGGGGGATGGCTACACCTTC
TRBJ1-3	few	.	TRBV9	CASSVAPVRDSGNTIYF	TGTGCCAGCAGCGTAGCCCCTGTGCGGGACTCTGGAAACACCATATATTTT
TRBJ1-2	few	.	TRBV18	CASSPLTERGYTF	TGTGCCAGCTCACCCTTAACGGAGCGGGGCTACACCTTC
TRBJ2-7	few	.	TRBV10-3	CAIKRESTYEQYF	TGTGCCATCAAACGGGAGAGCACCTACGAGCAGTACTTC
TRBJ1-2	many	.	TRBV2	CASSEQNYGYTF	TGTGCCAGCAGTGAACAGAACTATGGCTACACCTTC
TRBJ2-1	few	TRBD2	TRBV5-1	CASGIAGGLYNEQFF	TGCGCCAGCGGAATAGCGGGGGGTCTCTACAATGAGCAGTTCTTC
TRBJ2-7	many	TRBD2	TRBV5-1	CASSLEREFYEQYF	TGCGCCAGCAGCCTCGAGCGGGAGTTCTACGAGCAGTACTTC
TRBJ2-3	few	.	TRBV20-1	CSARERDPPEFAQYF	TGCAGTGCTAGAGAACGGGACCCCCCGGAGTTCGCGCAGTATTTT
TRBJ1-1	many	.	TRBV11-2	CASSQTGITEAFF	TGTGCCAGCAGCCAAACGGGAATCACTGAAGCTTTCTTT
TRBJ2-3	.	.	TRBV25-1	CASSATDGPRDTQYF	TGTGCCAGCAGTGCGACCGACGGGCCGAGAGATACGCAGTATTTT
TRBJ2-5	.	TRBD2	TRBV7-2	CASSLVRTRETQYF	TGTGCCAGCAGCTTAGTGCGGACTAGAGAGACCCAGTACTTC
TRBJ2-3	many	.	TRBV2	CASSEFGGRAGTDTQYF	TGTGCCAGCAGTGAATTTGGGGGTCGAGCCGGCACAGATACGCAGTATTTT
TRBJ2-5	many	.	TRBV7-2	CASSPGFSGLGETQYF	TGTGCCAGCAGCCCTGGATTTTCGGGGCTTGGGGAGACCCAGTACTTC
TRBJ1-1	many	.	TRBV19	CASSTGVSTEAFF	TGTGCCAGTAGTACGGGGGTCTCCACTGAAGCTTTCTTT
TRBJ1-1	many	TRBD1	TRBV6-5	CASSYSTGMNTEAFF	TGTGCCAGCAGTTACTCGACAGGGATGAACACTGAAGCTTTCTTT
TRBJ1-6	few	.	TRBV14	CASSSYADYNSPLHF	TGTGCCAGCAGCTCCTACGCCGATTATAATTCACCCCTCCACTTT
TRBJ2-7	few	.	TRBV4-2	CASSERQEPYEQYF	TGTGCCAGCAGCGAGCGACAGGAACCCTACGAGCAGTACTTC
TRBJ2-3	.	TRBD1	TRBV7-9	CASSSNRGVGTDTQYF	TGTGCCAGCAGCTCTAACAGGGGAGTTGGCACAGATACGCAGTATTTT
TRBJ1-6	many	TRBD1	TRBV5-4	CASSLQTGATSPLHF	TGTGCCAGCAGCCTCCAAACAGGGGCCACTTCACCCCTCCACTTT
TRBJ2-7	few	.	TRBV9	CASSPGTATRGITYEQYF	TGTGCCAGCAGCCCGGGGACGGCTACGAGGGGTATTACCTACGAGCAGTACTTC
TRBJ2-3	.	.	TRBV20-1	CSARTSQATANTQYF	TGCAGTGCTAGGACCAGTCAGGCGACCGCTAATACGCAGTATTTT
TRBJ2-3	many	.	TRBV10-3	CATQSQTDTQYF	TGTGCCACCCAGTCTCAAACAGATACGCAGTATTTT
TRBJ1-1	few	.	TRBV5-1	CASSIGTLNTEAFF	TGCGCCAGCAGCATCGGGACACTGAACACTGAAGCTTTCTTT
TRBJ2-5	many	TRBD1	TRBV5-1	CASSLDRGGETQYF	TGTGCCAGCAGTTTAGACAGGGGAGGAGAGACCCAGTACTTC
TRBJ2-1	.	.	TRBV7-8	CASSPSWGPSSYNEQFF	TGTGCCAGCAGCCCCTCATGGGGCCCAAGCTCCTACAATGAGCAGTTCTTC
TRBJ2-3	few	.	TRBV11-2	CASARGAIDTQYF	TGTGCCAGCGCTAGGGGGGCCATAGATACGCAGTATTTT
TRBJ1-3	few	.	TRBV12-3/TRBV12-4	CASSVAAFSGVGNTIYF	TGTGCCAGCAGTGTGGCAGCCTTTAGCGGGGTTGGAAACACCATATATTTT
TRBJ1-6	.	TRBD1	TRBV5-6	CASSSRDRESPLHF	TGTGCCAGCAGCTCACGGGACAGGGAATCACCCCTCCACTTT
TRBJ2-6	few	.	TRBV5-1	CASSDSPGSGANVLTF	TGCGCCAGCAGCGACTCTCCAGGGTCCGGGGCCAACGTCCTGACTTTC
TRBJ1-5	.	.	TRBV4-1	CASSQEGQVHQPQHF	TGCGCCAGCAGCCAAGAAGGGCAGGTACATCAGCCCCAGCATTTT
TRBJ2-1	many	.	TRBV4-2	CASSQFAGQTYNEQFF	TGTGCCAGCAGCCAATTTGCCGGGCAGACTTACAATGAGCAGTTCTTC
TRBJ2-1	many	.	TRBV2	CASSEIRRSNEQFF	TGTGCCAGCAGTGAAATTAGGCGGAGCAATGAGCAGTTCTTC
TRBJ2-4	few	TRBD2	TRBV28	CASSHGLAGWKNIQYF	TGTGCCAGCAGTCACGGACTAGCGGGATGGAAAAACATTCAGTACTTC
TRBJ1-5	.	.	TRBV20-1	CSARDGVDQPQHF	TGCAGTGCTAGAGATGGGGTCGATCAGCCCCAGCATTTT
TRBJ1-2	.	TRBD1	TRBV7-8	CASSRARTGSYGYTF	TGTGCCAGCAGCCGAGCCCGGACAGGGAGCTATGGCTACACCTTC
TRBJ2-1	.	TRBD2	TRBV12-3/TRBV12-4	CASSLTSGSFNEQFF	TGTGCCAGCAGTTTGACTAGCGGGAGTTTTAATGAGCAGTTCTTC
TRBJ2-7	many	TRBD2	TRBV10-3	CAISELPGLVRYEQYF	TGTGCCATCAGTGAGTTGCCGGGACTAGTTCGGTACGAGCAGTACTTC